A selection of T cell receptor beta chains follows, all from one sample in a study of CD8+CD57+ T cells in acquired aplastic anemia. TCRdb independently ran MiXCR on the reads; one entry per CDR3 protein. The sample lists 150,000 to 200,000 distinct CDR3 sequences; roughly 50% were seen once. The sequenced sample was sorted CD4+, CD8+, or CD8+CD57+ T cells (not recorded which) from PBMCs. The receptors were sampled from a human donor with aplastic anemia. Both conserved end residues are part of each CDR3. A D gene is named only where the DNA matches it firmly. Only some rows state a clone size, as once, few, many or a class for expanded clones.

TRBD1	TRBJ2-7	TRBV7-3	-	TGTGCCAGCAGACAGGGGACCTACGAGCAGTACTTC	CASRQGTYEQYF
TRBD1	TRBJ2-3	TRBV5-4	few	TGTGCCAGCAGCGCAGGGGGTGGGGGCACAGATACGCAGTATTTT	CASSAGGGGTDTQYF
-	TRBJ1-1	TRBV19	many	TGTGCCAGCAGGAGGGATAGGGGAGCTTTCTTT	CASRRDRGAFF
-	TRBJ2-7	TRBV10-3	-	TGTGCCAGCAGACCCGAGGGGATCCTCTACGAGCAGTACTTC	CASRPEGILYEQYF
-	TRBJ2-7	TRBV29-1	-	TGCAGCGTTGACGCCTCGGTGGGCGAGCAGTACTTC	CSVDASVGEQYF
TRBD1	TRBJ1-1	TRBV18	-	TGTGCCAGCTCACCCTCCCCTGGTGGGACAGGGGGGAAAGAAGCTTTCTTT	CASSPSPGGTGGKEAFF
-	TRBJ2-1	TRBV7-2	few	TGTGCCAGCAGGCGGACTCCGAGCAATGAGCAGTTCTTC	CASRRTPSNEQFF
-	TRBJ1-6	TRBV4-2	many	TGTGCCAGCAGCCAAGGTGCGGCAGCTAGGGCCCTCCACTTT	CASSQGAAARALHF
-	TRBJ1-1	TRBV10-3	-	TGTGCCATTCTACAGGGAGTGAACACTGGAGCTTTCTTT	CAILQGVNTGAFF
TRBD2	TRBJ2-3	TRBV3-1	many	TGTGCCAGCAGCCCGGGACTAGTAACAGATACGCAGTATTTT	CASSPGLVTDTQYF